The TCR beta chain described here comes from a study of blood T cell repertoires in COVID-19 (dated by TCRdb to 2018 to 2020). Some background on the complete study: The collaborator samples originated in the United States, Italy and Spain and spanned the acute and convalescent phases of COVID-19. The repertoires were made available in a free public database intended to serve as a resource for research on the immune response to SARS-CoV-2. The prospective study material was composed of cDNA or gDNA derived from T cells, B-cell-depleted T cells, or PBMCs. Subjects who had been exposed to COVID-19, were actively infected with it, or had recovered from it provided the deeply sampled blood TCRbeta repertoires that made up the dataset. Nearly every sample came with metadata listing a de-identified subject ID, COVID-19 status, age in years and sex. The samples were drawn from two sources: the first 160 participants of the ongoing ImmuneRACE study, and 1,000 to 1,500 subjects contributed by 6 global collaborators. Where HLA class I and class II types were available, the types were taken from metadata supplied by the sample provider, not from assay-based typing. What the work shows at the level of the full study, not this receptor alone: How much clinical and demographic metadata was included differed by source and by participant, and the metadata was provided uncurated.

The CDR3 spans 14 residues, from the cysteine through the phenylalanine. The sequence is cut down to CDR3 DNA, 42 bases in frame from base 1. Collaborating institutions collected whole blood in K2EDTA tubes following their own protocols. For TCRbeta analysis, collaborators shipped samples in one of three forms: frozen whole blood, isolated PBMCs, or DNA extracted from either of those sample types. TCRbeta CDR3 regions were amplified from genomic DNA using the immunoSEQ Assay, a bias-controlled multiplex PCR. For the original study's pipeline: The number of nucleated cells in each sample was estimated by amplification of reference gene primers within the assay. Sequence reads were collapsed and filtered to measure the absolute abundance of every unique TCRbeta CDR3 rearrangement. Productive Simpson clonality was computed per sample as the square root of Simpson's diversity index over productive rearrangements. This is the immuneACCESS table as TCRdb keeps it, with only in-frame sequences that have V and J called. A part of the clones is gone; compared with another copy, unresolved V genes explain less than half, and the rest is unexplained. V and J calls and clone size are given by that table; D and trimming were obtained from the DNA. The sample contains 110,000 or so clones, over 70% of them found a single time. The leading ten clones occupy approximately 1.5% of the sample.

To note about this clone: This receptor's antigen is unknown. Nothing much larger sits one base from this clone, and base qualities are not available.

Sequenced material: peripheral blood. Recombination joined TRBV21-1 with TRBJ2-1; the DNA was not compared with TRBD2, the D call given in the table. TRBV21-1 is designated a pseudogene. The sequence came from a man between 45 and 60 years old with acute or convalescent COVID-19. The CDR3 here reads CASSPPGTYNEQFF. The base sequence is TGTGCCAGCAGCCCCCCCGGGACCTACAATGAGCAGTTCTTC.